A single sample gave rise to the 31 T cell receptor beta chains below, sequenced in a study of preoperative IRX-2 immunotherapy in early breast cancer. TCRdb keeps only in-frame clones here, not all; method: immunoSEQ multiplex PCR. The profile shows approximately 98,000 clones, roughly 85% of them singletons. Sample treatment: preoperative locoregional IRX-2 cytokine immunotherapy. Specimen: tumor tissue, collected after IRX-2 immunotherapy. Receptors were obtained from a human donor with breast cancer.

This clone came up once. The chain couples TRBV19 to TRBJ2-3; 9 nucleotides align to TRBD1. The CDR3 contains 16 residues. CDR1 is LNHDA, CDR2 SQIVND, per germline (reference sequence). The ends lost 6 bases at V and 5 bases at J; junction bases unmatched: 12. Here the CDR3 DNA reads TGTGCCAGTAGGGCGGTGGACAGGGGTCAGGGAGATACGCAGTATTTT. This sequence encodes CASRAVDRGQGDTQYF.

At least ten counts were recorded for this clone. This chain uses TRBV11-3 with TRBJ1-2; D is ambiguous. Per the germline V gene, CDR1 is SGHNT and CDR2 is YENEEA. Trimming left V 5 bases short and J 4 bases short, with 17 bases between. The CDR3 spans 15 residues. CDR3 in DNA: TGTGCCAGCAGCCTATCAAGAGGTCCGACCTATGGCTACACCTTC. Translated, it gives CASSLSRGPTYGYTF.

The CDR3 DNA reads TGTGCCACCAGCAGAGATAGAACAGGGAGTAAAAGTGGCTACACCTTC. Amino acid sequence: CATSRDRTGSKSGYTF. The genes are TRBV15 and TRBJ1-2; possible D gene TRBD1, 6 bases. Per the germline V gene, CDR1 is LNHNV and CDR2 is YYDKDF (reference sequence). V lost 0 bases, J lost 7 bases, and 18 bases lay in between. The CDR3 sequence is 16 residues long.

The chain uses TRBV14 and TRBJ1-5; D uncertain. The CDR3 runs to 15 residues. V lost 0 bases and J lost 7, with 13 bases in between. The germline V gene encodes CDR1 SGHDN and CDR2 FVKESK. The CDR3 reads CASSQEMGLGQPQHF. The CDR3 DNA is TGTGCCAGCAGCCAAGAAATGGGTCTTGGCCAGCCCCAGCATTTT.

This chain connects TRBV30 to TRBJ1-1, with D maybe TRBD1 (5 bases). Trimming took off 1 base at V and 5 bases at J, with 14 bases between the two ends. The V gene's germline CDR1 is GTSNPN and CDR2 SVGIG (reference sequence). This CDR3 spans 14 amino acids. As DNA, the CDR3 is TGTGCCTGGAGTGGGGGCGCAAAGGGAACTGAAGCTTTCTTT. Residues: CAWSGGAKGTEAFF. Complete variable domain (other parts from reference TRBV30 and TRBJ1-1): SQTIHQWPATLVQPVGSPLSLECTVEGTSNPNLYWYRQAAGRGLQLLFYSVGIGQISSEVPQNLSASRPQDRQFILSSKKLLLSDSGFYLCAWSGGAKGTEAFFGQGTRLTVV.

This chain links TRBV11-3 with TRBJ1-1; D ambiguous. V lost 5 bases and J lost 4, with 20 bases in between. Germline CDR1 and CDR2: SGHNT and YENEEA. The CDR3 length is 16 residues. This chain's CDR3 is CASSLYTGPVGTEAFF. CDR3 in DNA: TGTGCCAGCAGCCTATACACCGGACCGGTTGGCACTGAAGCTTTCTTT.

The rearrangement links TRBV5-1 to TRBJ1-3; 8 bases are shared with TRBD1. Germline trimming cut 4 bases from V and 2 bases from J; bases unmatched to any gene: 2. The CDR3 sequence is 14 residues long. From germline, CDR1 is SGHRS and CDR2 YFSETQ. The CDR3, as DNA: TGCGCCAGCAGCGTACAGGGGGCTGGAAACACCATATATTTT. It is translated as CASSVQGAGNTIYF.

V gene TRBV28 combines with J gene TRBJ1-3; a possible D gene is TRBD1 (6 bases). In germline, CDR1 is MDHEN, CDR2 SYDVKM. The CDR3 runs 15 residues. Trimming pared 7 bases from V and 3 bases from J, leaving 16 bases between. CDR3 in amino acids: CASIKGGGSGNTIYF. CDR3 nucleotides: TGTGCCAGCATTAAGGGGGGAGGAAGTGGAAACACCATATATTTT.

This clone was detected only once. DNA of the CDR3: TGTGCCAGCAGTGACACAGGGGGTGATGAAAAACTGTTTTTT. Translating it yields CASSDTGGDEKLFF. The V gene is TRBV6-8, the J gene TRBJ1-4; 8 nucleotides agree with TRBD1. J was trimmed by 6 bases and V by 5 bases; bases with no gene match: 5. CDR3 size: 14 residues. The germline CDR1 and CDR2 sequences are MNHGY and SAAAGT.

The rearrangement uses TRBV12-5 and TRBJ2-5, with D perhaps TRBD2 (5 bases). The germline V gene has CDR1 LGHNT and CDR2 FRNRAP. V was clipped by 4 bases and J by 4 bases, with 13 bases between them. The CDR3 has 14 amino acids. The CDR3 DNA follows: TGTGCTAGTGGTTACCCCCGGGGATTAGAGACCCAGTACTTC. It translates to CASGYPRGLETQYF.

The chain joins TRBV14 to TRBJ1-1, with D uncertain. CDR1 is SGHDN, CDR2 FVKESK, per germline. The CDR3 is 16 residues long. V shed 7 bases and J shed 1 base, with 19 bases lying between them. This CDR3 reads CASTPLMGDKNTEAFF. CDR3 DNA sequence: TGTGCCAGCACCCCGCTAATGGGAGACAAGAACACTGAAGCTTTCTTT.

This chain joins TRBV14 and TRBJ2-3, with TRBD2 matching over 7 bases. This CDR3 is built from 17 residues. V gave up 0 bases and J gave up 2 bases; unmatched junction bases: 8. Germline V gene lookup returns CDR1 SGHDN and CDR2 FVKESK. The CDR3 sequence is CASSQDYGGSVTDTQYF. CDR3 DNA sequence: TGTGCCAGCAGCCAAGACTACGGGGGGAGCGTCACAGATACGCAGTATTTT.

This clone was recorded once. This chain connects TRBV14 to TRBJ1-1; D unresolved. V was clipped by 5 bases and J by 1 base, with 8 bases between them. Looked up from germline, CDR1 is SGHDN and CDR2 is FVKESK. CDR3 length equals 13 residues. The CDR3 region is CASSKGENTEAFF. Written as DNA, the CDR3 is TGTGCCAGCAGCAAGGGTGAGAACACTGAAGCTTTCTTT.

The chain uses TRBV18 and TRBJ2-3; 9 bases are shared with TRBD1. V shed 4 bases and J 2 bases; nucleotides not matched to a gene: 4. This CDR3 has 15 residues. Germline CDR1 is KGHSH and CDR2 is LQKENI. The CDR3 DNA is TGTGCCAGCTCACTCGGGACAGGGTCCACAGATACGCAGTATTTT. It codes for CASSLGTGSTDTQYF. Full variable domain (missing parts from reference TRBV18 and TRBJ2-3): NAGVMQNPRHLVRRRGQEARLRCSPMKGHSHVYWYRQLPEEGLKFMVYLQKENIIDESGMPKERFSAEFPKEGPSILRIQQVVRGDSAAYFCASSLGTGSTDTQYFGPGTRLTVL.

The chain carries TRBV11-3 and TRBJ2-3; 9 nucleotides align to TRBD1. The CDR3 spans 15 residues. Trimming cost V 5 bases and J 8 bases; bases outside gene matches: 11. From germline, CDR1 is SGHNT and CDR2 YENEEA. Here the CDR3 reads CASSGTGTQTSTQYF. The CDR3, as DNA: TGTGCCAGCAGCGGGACAGGGACCCAGACTAGTACGCAGTATTTT.

CDR3 bases: TGTGCCAGCAGTCCGCCCGGGACAGGGACTGGGGCCAACGTCCTGACTTTC. It specifies CASSPPGTGTGANVLTF. The chain combines TRBV6-8 with TRBJ2-6, with 9 nucleotides matching TRBD1. From germline, CDR1 is MNHGY and CDR2 SAAAGT. The length of the CDR3 is 17 residues. V shed 5 bases and J 2 bases; nucleotides not matched to a gene: 7.

This clone has only one observation. CDR3: CAIRGIMDVYNEQFF. As DNA, the CDR3 is TGTGCCATCAGGGGGATAATGGATGTCTACAATGAGCAGTTCTTC. V usage is TRBV6-8 and J usage is TRBJ2-1; TRBD1 matches 7 bases. With 10 bases clipped from V and 3 bases from J, the junction kept 12 bases outside the gene matches. Germline CDR1 MNHGY, CDR2 SAAAGT. The CDR3 covers 15 residues.

This clone showed up just a few times. The rearrangement uses TRBV19 and TRBJ1-6; D is ambiguous. CDR3 size: 13 residues. V lost 11 bases to trimming and J lost 0 bases, with 8 bases between them. Germline CDR1 and CDR2: LNHDA and SQIVND (reference sequence). CDR3 protein: CAAASSYNSPLHF. The CDR3 DNA is TGTGCCGCAGCGAGCTCCTATAATTCACCCCTCCACTTT.

A word on this clone: At one end the junction does not follow the germline gene, possibly because of a read error. This chain links TRBV10-2 with TRBJ1-2; 7 positions agree with TRBD1. The CDR3 sequence is 14 residues long. Germline V gene lookup returns CDR1 WSHSY and CDR2 SAAADI. CDR3 sequence: CASSEFRGLSGYTF. In DNA form, the CDR3 reads TGCGCTAGCAGTGAGTTTAGGGGGCTAAGTGGCTACACCTTC.

This clone was found a few times. The chain carries TRBV7-4 and TRBJ1-1; D is uncertain. V gave up 4 bases and J gave up 6 bases, with 12 bases separating them. This CDR3 is 13 amino acids long. From germline, CDR1 is SGHVT and CDR2 SQSDAQ. The CDR3, as DNA: TGTGCCAGCAGCTCAACTCCGGGCTCTGAAGCTTTCTTT. It translates to CASSSTPGSEAFF.

The V call is TRBV10-2, the J call TRBJ1-3; no clear D gene. Trimming cost V 0 bases and J 5 bases, with 8 bases left between them. The CDR3 runs 14 residues. Germline values: CDR1 WSHSY, CDR2 SAAADI. The DNA for the CDR3 is TGCGCCAGCAGTGAGTCAAGGCAGCGAAACACCATATATTTT. Amino acids: CASSESRQRNTIYF.

CDR3 coding DNA: TGTGCCAGCAGCAGAGACCTCGGGGGATTGACTTCCTACGAGCAGTACTTC. Its protein is CASSRDLGGLTSYEQYF. V is TRBV6-7 and J is TRBJ2-7; the D gene is possibly TRBD2 (6 bases). TRBV6-7 is reported as an ORF; its role is uncertain. The CDR3 is 17 residues long. Deletions cut 6 bases from V and 1 base from J, with 22 bases between.

Only one count was recorded for this clone. The chain links TRBV19 to TRBJ2-7; 9 nucleotides agree with TRBD1. Germline V gene sequence: CDR1 LNHDA, CDR2 SQIVND (reference sequence). The CDR3 spans 15 residues. Trimming at V came to 6 bases and at J to 4 bases, leaving 10 bases not matched to a gene. The CDR3 protein is CASSPTGTGRYEQYF. Written as DNA, the CDR3 is TGTGCCAGTAGCCCAACCGGGACAGGGAGGTACGAGCAGTACTTC. Looking up the rest from reference TRBV19 and TRBJ2-7 gives the full variable domain: DGGITQSPKYLFRKEGQNVTLSCEQNLNHDAMYWYRQDPGQGLRLIYYSQIVNDFQKGDIAEGYSVSREKKESFPLTVTSAQKNPTAFYLCASSPTGTGRYEQYFGPGTRLTVT.

The chain joins TRBV28 to TRBJ2-5, with a tentative D call TRBD1 (5 bases). Looked up from germline, CDR1 is MDHEN and CDR2 is SYDVKM. Trimming left V 6 bases short and J 2 bases short, with 13 bases between. The CDR3 extends over 14 amino acids. CDR3 loop: CASRRTLQQETQYF. CDR3 coding DNA: TGTGCCAGCAGACGGACACTCCAGCAAGAGACCCAGTACTTC.

V usage is TRBV6-8 and J usage is TRBJ2-3; D is uncertain. Trimming shortened V by 5 bases and J by 6 bases, and 12 bases separated the two germline ends. CDR3 size: 13 residues. Per the germline V gene, CDR1 is MNHGY and CDR2 is SAAAGT. Here the CDR3 DNA reads TGTGCCAGCAGTACCCCAGCCTTGGATACGCAGTATTTT. Translated: CASSTPALDTQYF.

V usage is TRBV6-8 and J usage is TRBJ1-1; 7 bases fit TRBD1. V lost 4 bases, J lost 3 bases, and 5 bases stayed unmatched. Germline V gives CDR1 MNHGY, CDR2 SAAAGT. The length of the CDR3 is 14 residues. Here the CDR3 DNA reads TGTGCCAGCAGTTTACAGGGGACTCACACTGAAGCTTTCTTT. This encodes CASSLQGTHTEAFF.

The genes are TRBV19 and TRBJ1-3; 8 bases fit TRBD1. Germline V CDR1 and CDR2: LNHDA, SQIVND (reference sequence). CDR3 length: 17 residues. The V and J ends lost 3 bases and 0 bases, in that order; junction bases with no gene match: 7. CDR3 nucleotide sequence: TGTGCCAGTAGTATCTCGGCAGGGGGCAACTCTGGAAACACCATATATTTT. Protein sequence: CASSISAGGNSGNTIYF.

The V gene is TRBV6-8, the J gene TRBJ1-2; TRBD1 matches at 7 bases. CDR1 and CDR2 from the germline V gene are MNHGY and SAAAGT. V was pared by 4 bases and J by 4 bases, with 6 bases of the junction left unmatched. This CDR3 is 14 amino acids long. Here the CDR3 reads CASSLQGQGYGYTF. In nucleotides, the CDR3 is TGTGCCAGCAGTTTACAGGGGCAGGGCTATGGCTACACCTTC.

The chain is built from TRBV6-8 and TRBJ1-5; D gene uncertain. The CDR3 spans 13 residues. In germline, CDR1 is MNHGY, CDR2 SAAAGT. Trimming took off 5 bases at V and 7 bases at J, with 12 bases between the two ends. The CDR3 here is CASSGGRAQPQHF. CDR3 DNA sequence: TGTGCCAGCAGTGGAGGTCGGGCCCAGCCCCAGCATTTT.

V usage is TRBV18 and J usage is TRBJ2-2, with D possibly being TRBD2 (5 bases). The CDR3 contains 16 residues. Germline V CDR1 and CDR2: KGHSH, LQKENI. With 5 bases removed from V and 6 bases from J, the gap between germline ends came to 19 bases. In DNA form, the CDR3 reads TGTGCCAGCTCAGAGTCTCTCGGGGATTCAGCCGGGGAGCTGTTTTTT. Residues: CASSESLGDSAGELFF.

The V and J genes are TRBV18 and TRBJ2-1; D ambiguous. CDR3 length: 13 residues. The V end lost 2 bases, the J end lost 1 base, and 3 bases lay between the germline ends. The germline gives CDR1 KGHSH, CDR2 LQKENI. CDR3 DNA: TGTGCCAGCTCACCAAGATCCTACAATGAGCAGTTCTTC. Its translation: CASSPRSYNEQFF. The variable domain in full, with the rest retrieved from reference TRBV18 and TRBJ2-1, is NAGVMQNPRHLVRRRGQEARLRCSPMKGHSHVYWYRQLPEEGLKFMVYLQKENIIDESGMPKERFSAEFPKEGPSILRIQQVVRGDSAAYFCASSPRSYNEQFFGPGTRLTVL.